Shown below are 30 T cell receptor beta chains from a single sample sequenced in a study of beta chain features in type 1 diabetes. Sequenced material consisted of expressed TCRB transcripts (all of the isolated RNA was reverse transcribed). Clones were read by immunoSEQ multiplex PCR, and TCRdb kept only the in-frame ones, dropping some. The table records 300,000 to 400,000 clones, approximately 11% of them present only once. Material for sequencing was naive CD4+ T cells from blood. These receptors were obtained from a woman in her thirties in good health.

This clone was observed a few times. The chain employs TRBV14 and TRBJ2-2; D gene unclear. The germline V gene encodes CDR1 SGHDN and CDR2 FVKESK. Trimming left V 2 bases short and J 2 bases short, with 9 bases between. The CDR3 covers 15 residues. The DNA for the CDR3 is TGTGCCAGCAGCCAATATGGCGGCAACACCGGGGAGCTGTTTTTT. Its translation is CASSQYGGNTGELFF.

This sequence joins TRBV29-1 and TRBJ2-7, with D possibly matching TRBD2 (5 bases). The V end was cut by 0 bases, the J end by 0 bases, with 18 bases between. Germline-derived CDR1 and CDR2 are SQVTM and ANQGSEA. The CDR3 is 17 residues long. CDR3 DNA sequence: TGCAGCGTTGAAGACGGGAAGAGGTTCAGGATCTCCTACGAGCAGTACTTC. This gives the protein CSVEDGKRFRISYEQYF.

This chain joins TRBV6-5 and TRBJ2-7; TRBD1 agrees at 9 bases. The germline CDR1 and CDR2 sequences are MNHEY and SVGAGI. J lost 4 bases, V lost 2 bases, and 6 bases had no gene match. This CDR3 comprises 15 residues. This CDR3 is CASSYTGQGRYEQYF. In nucleotides, the CDR3 is TGTGCCAGCAGTTACACGGGACAGGGAAGGTACGAGCAGTACTTC.

This clone was seen a few times. The rearrangement links TRBV30 to TRBJ2-4, with D possibly being TRBD1 (5 bases). The V and J ends lost 0 bases and 3 bases respectively, with 15 bases between them. CDR1 and CDR2 (germline): GTSNPN, SVGIG (reference sequence). The CDR3 is made up of 16 amino acids. This chain's CDR3 is CAWSVGPARVKNIQYF. CDR3 nucleotides: TGTGCCTGGAGTGTAGGCCCAGCCAGGGTCAAAAACATTCAGTACTTC.

The V call is TRBV5-1, the J call TRBJ1-1; D gene unclear. V lost 6 bases to trimming and J lost 4 bases, with 19 bases between them. Germline-derived CDR1 and CDR2 are SGHRS and YFSETQ. There are 15 residues in the CDR3. The CDR3 nucleotides are TGCGCCAGCACCAAGATCGGCAATACGGGCACTGAAGCTTTCTTT. The encoded protein is CASTKIGNTGTEAFF. The variable domain in full, with the rest retrieved from reference TRBV5-1 and TRBJ1-1, is KAGVTQTPRYLIKTRGQQVTLSCSPISGHRSVSWYQQTPGQGLQFLFEYFSETQRNKGNFPGRFSGRQFSNSRSEMNVSTLELGDSALYLCASTKIGNTGTEAFFGQGTRLTVV.

The chain employs TRBV23-1 and TRBJ2-7; 9 nucleotides agree with TRBD2. TRBV23-1 is recorded as an ORF, its role being uncertain. The CDR3 has 17 amino acids. V lost 7 bases to trimming and J lost 4 bases; unmatched junction nucleotides: 17. The CDR3 sequence: CASTPPPASGTGYEQYF. CDR3 in DNA: TGCGCCAGCACTCCCCCCCCGGCTAGCGGGACTGGTTACGAGCAGTACTTC.

The chain has TRBV29-1 and TRBJ2-4, with TRBD1 matching 8 bases. The CDR3 consists of 15 residues. V lost 4 bases, J lost 2 bases, and 7 bases stayed unmatched. CDR1 SQVTM and CDR2 ANQGSEA come from the germline V gene. The CDR3 region has the DNA TGCAGCGTTGCCCTGGACAGGGCACCCAAAAACATTCAGTACTTC. It translates to CSVALDRAPKNIQYF.

A few counts support this clone. This chain joins TRBV18 and TRBJ2-5; 8 bases are a match to TRBD1. Germline V gene lookup returns CDR1 KGHSH and CDR2 LQKENI. CDR3 length equals 15 residues. V was clipped by 5 bases and J by 4 bases; unmatched bases: 9. CDR3 in amino acids: CASSFQGAHGETQYF. In nucleotides, the CDR3 is TGTGCCAGCTCATTTCAGGGGGCCCACGGAGAGACCCAGTACTTC.

The CDR3 coding sequence is TGTGCCAGCAGCTTACGTGGGCACAACAATGAGCAGTTCTTC. Translation: CASSLRGHNNEQFF. The chain joins TRBV7-3 to TRBJ2-1; unclear D gene. The CDR3 totals 14 residues. The V gene lost 2 bases and the J gene lost 5 bases, with 10 bases spanning the gap. The germline gives CDR1 SGHTA, CDR2 FQGTGA.

This clone has just a few counts. The chain carries TRBV27 and TRBJ2-2; 15 bases match TRBD2. Germline V gives CDR1 MNHEY, CDR2 SMNVEV (reference sequence). The trim removed 6 bases at V and 5 bases at J, leaving 10 bases unmatched. The CDR3 is made up of 18 amino acids. Here the CDR3 reads CASSLGLAGGLGTGELFF. The CDR3 nucleotides are TGTGCCAGCAGCCTTGGACTAGCGGGAGGGTTAGGGACCGGGGAGCTGTTTTTT.

This clone was seen a few times. This chain uses TRBV6-5 with TRBJ1-5; perhaps TRBD1 as D (5 bases). Trimming stripped 6 bases from V and 1 base from J, with 7 bases between. Per germline, CDR1 MNHEY and CDR2 SVGAGI. The CDR3 runs to 13 residues. The CDR3 DNA follows: TGTGCCAGCAGGCAGGGCAGCAATCAGCCCCAGCATTTT. This encodes CASRQGSNQPQHF.

The V gene is TRBV28, the J gene TRBJ2-7; TRBD1 agrees at 7 bases. The CDR3 is 12 amino acids. V lost 9 bases to trimming and J lost 3 bases; unmatched junction nucleotides: 5. The V gene's germline CDR1 is MDHEN and CDR2 SYDVKM. CDR3 region: CASTGTVYEQYF. The CDR3 DNA reads as TGTGCCAGTACTGGGACAGTCTACGAGCAGTACTTC. The full variable domain, with the rest looked up from reference TRBV28 and TRBJ2-7, is DVKVTQSSRYLVKRTGEKVFLECVQDMDHENMFWYRQDPGLGLRLIYFSYDVKMKEKGDIPEGYSVSREKKERFSLILESASTNQTSMYLCASTGTVYEQYFGPGTRLTVT.

The V and J genes are TRBV6-1 and TRBJ1-2; D unresolved. The length of the CDR3 is 13 residues. CDR1 is MNHNS and CDR2 is SASEGT in the germline V gene. Trimming left V 3 bases short and J 3 bases short, with 8 bases between. The CDR3 nucleotides are TGTGCCAGCAGTGAGGCTGAAGACTATGGCTACACCTTC. It encodes CASSEAEDYGYTF.

The rearrangement links TRBV6-5 to TRBJ1-4; 7 bases line up with TRBD1. The V segment lost 2 bases and the J segment 0 bases; nucleotides outside the gene matches: 3. The CDR3 totals 16 residues. Germline V gene data show CDR1 as MNHEY and CDR2 as SVGAGI. Here the CDR3 reads CASSYGTAPTNEKLFF. CDR3 bases: TGTGCCAGCAGTTACGGGACAGCCCCAACTAATGAAAAACTGTTTTTT.

The chain carries TRBV14 and TRBJ1-5, with D perhaps TRBD1 (5 bases). The ends were cut back, 4 bases at V and 6 bases at J, with 16 bases in the middle. Germline V gene data show CDR1 as SGHDN and CDR2 as FVKESK. The CDR3 is made up of 15 amino acids. The CDR3 is CASSLTGGGTQPQHF. The CDR3 nucleotides read TGTGCCAGCAGCCTGACGGGGGGAGGCACTCAGCCCCAGCATTTT.

In this sample, this clone turned up a few times. V gene TRBV4-3 combines with J gene TRBJ2-2; D ambiguous. In germline, CDR1 is LGHNA, CDR2 YSLEER. CDR3 length: 15 residues. Trimming took off 0 bases at V and 2 bases at J, with 7 bases between the two ends. Written as DNA, the CDR3 is TGCGCCAGCAGCCAAGATCACAGAAACACCGGGGAGCTGTTTTTT. Its translation is CASSQDHRNTGELFF.

This clone was counted a few times. The rearrangement links TRBV2 to TRBJ2-7, with 8 bases aligning to TRBD1. Germline lookup yields CDR1 SNHLY and CDR2 FYNNEI. The ends lost 4 bases at V and 3 bases at J; junction bases unmatched: 5. This CDR3 comprises 14 residues. The chain's CDR3 is CASSAGQGGYEQYF. The CDR3 DNA follows: TGTGCCAGCAGTGCTGGACAGGGAGGCTACGAGCAGTACTTC.

The DNA for the CDR3 is TGTGCCAGTAGTATGGCCCCCCCAGAGACCCAGTACTTC. Amino acid sequence: CASSMAPPETQYF. The J gene is TRBJ2-5, the V gene TRBV19, with D hard to call. The V end was cut by 3 bases, the J end by 4 bases, with 9 bases between. Germline lookup yields CDR1 LNHDA and CDR2 SQIVND (reference sequence). This CDR3 contains 13 residues.

This clone has just a few counts. The chain is built from TRBV18 and TRBJ2-1, with D perhaps TRBD2 (6 bases). V was trimmed by 1 base and J by 2 bases, leaving 9 bases between them. The germline V gene encodes CDR1 KGHSH and CDR2 LQKENI. The CDR3 spans 15 residues. CDR3: CASSPQAGAYNEQFF. The CDR3 DNA reads as TGTGCCAGCTCACCACAAGCGGGTGCCTACAATGAGCAGTTCTTC.

This chain connects TRBV28 to TRBJ2-5; TRBD2 matches at 7 bases. CDR3 length: 13 amino acids. The ends lost 2 bases at V and 5 bases at J; junction bases unmatched: 2. Looked up from germline, CDR1 is MDHEN and CDR2 is SYDVKM. Here the CDR3 reads CASSLHGGETQYF. Written as DNA, the CDR3 is TGTGCCAGCAGTTTACACGGGGGGGAGACCCAGTACTTC.

This clone was seen a handful of times. The DNA of the CDR3 is TGTGCCAGTAGTCCTCGGACAGACAGCTATGGCTACACCTTC. It codes for CASSPRTDSYGYTF. The V and J genes are TRBV19 and TRBJ1-2; tentatively, D is TRBD1 (6 bases). The CDR3 contains 14 residues. Trimming left V 5 bases short and J 4 bases short, with 14 bases between. Germline V lookup: CDR1 LNHDA, CDR2 SQIVND (reference sequence).

In this sample, this clone turned up a few times. The CDR3 spells CASSGAGAGAETQYF. The CDR3 DNA is TGTGCCAGCAGCGGGGCTGGAGCGGGAGCAGAGACCCAGTACTTC. The V and J genes are TRBV5-4 and TRBJ2-5; TRBD2 aligns across 8 bases. The CDR3 has 15 residues. With V trimmed by 4 bases and J by 4 bases, 9 bases remained unmatched. Germline V gene data show CDR1 as SGHNT and CDR2 as YYREEE (reference sequence).

The rearrangement joins TRBV30 to TRBJ2-5; 8 bases match TRBD2. The ends lost 2 bases at V and 0 bases at J; junction bases unmatched: 8. This CDR3 is built from 16 residues. Germline V lookup: CDR1 GTSNPN, CDR2 SVGIG (reference sequence). In DNA form, the CDR3 reads TGTGCCTGGAGTTTTGGGACTAGTTGGGACCAAGAGACCCAGTACTTC. Its protein product is CAWSFGTSWDQETQYF.

The chain uses TRBV29-1 and TRBJ2-7; TRBD1 might be the D (5 bases). CDR1 SQVTM and CDR2 ANQGSEA come from the germline V gene. The CDR3 totals 13 residues. V was clipped by 2 bases and J by 3 bases, with 11 bases between them. In DNA form, the CDR3 reads TGCAGCGTTGAAAATGGGCAGGGCTACGAGCAGTACTTC. It codes for CSVENGQGYEQYF.

V is TRBV7-2 and J is TRBJ1-5; 7 bases align to TRBD1. Germline-derived CDR1 and CDR2 are SGHTA and FQGNSA. V trimming: 5 bases; J trimming: 2 bases; junction bases outside the gene matches: 6. This CDR3 is 15 amino acids long. In DNA form, the CDR3 reads TGTGCCAGCAGCCCGAGAACAGGGGGCAATCAGCCCCAGCATTTT. Residues: CASSPRTGGNQPQHF.

The J gene is TRBJ1-1, the V gene TRBV19, with D perhaps matching TRBD1 (6 bases). The CDR3 runs to 13 residues. In germline, CDR1 is LNHDA, CDR2 SQIVND (reference sequence). Deletions cut 2 bases from V and 8 bases from J, with 12 bases between. The CDR3, as DNA: TGTGCCAGTAGTATACTTCCAGGGGTGGAAGCTTTCTTT. Residues: CASSILPGVEAFF.

The chain couples TRBV7-9 to TRBJ2-3; D might be TRBD1 (8 bases). Germline V gives CDR1 SEHNR, CDR2 FQNEAQ (reference sequence). With 5 bases removed from V and 2 bases from J, the gap between germline ends came to 20 bases. This CDR3 has 17 residues. The CDR3 here is CASSPRGGDRSTDTQYF. Written as DNA, the CDR3 is TGTGCCAGCAGCCCACGGGGAGGGGACAGGTCCACAGATACGCAGTATTTT.

In its sample, this clone was seen a few times. The gene calls are TRBV28 and TRBJ2-2; a weak D match, TRBD2 (6 bases). The V gene lost 5 bases and the J gene lost 5 bases, with 21 bases spanning the gap. Germline V lookup: CDR1 MDHEN, CDR2 SYDVKM. The CDR3 is 17 amino acids. The CDR3 region is CASSLGGASGRTGELFF. The CDR3 DNA follows: TGTGCCAGCAGTCTAGGAGGGGCCTCGGGGAGGACCGGGGAGCTGTTTTTT.

The rearrangement joins TRBV5-1 to TRBJ2-5, with 15 nucleotides matching TRBD2. The length of the CDR3 is 15 residues. The ends lost 5 bases at V and 2 bases at J; junction bases unmatched: 1. Germline V gives CDR1 SGHRS, CDR2 YFSETQ. The chain's CDR3 is CASRGLAGGQETQYF. CDR3 DNA: TGCGCCAGCAGGGGACTAGCGGGAGGTCAAGAGACCCAGTACTTC.

This sequence joins TRBV18 and TRBJ1-2; 8 positions match TRBD1. There are 17 residues in the CDR3. The V and J ends lost 4 bases and 2 bases, in that order; junction bases with no gene match: 12. The germline V gene has CDR1 KGHSH and CDR2 LQKENI. In DNA form, the CDR3 reads TGTGCCAGCTCACAATCACAGGGGGTCGATGTAAACTATGGCTACACCTTC. It specifies CASSQSQGVDVNYGYTF. Full variable domain (missing parts from reference TRBV18 and TRBJ1-2): NAGVMQNPRHLVRRRGQEARLRCSPMKGHSHVYWYRQLPEEGLKFMVYLQKENIIDESGMPKERFSAEFPKEGPSILRIQQVVRGDSAAYFCASSQSQGVDVNYGYTFGSGTRLTVV.